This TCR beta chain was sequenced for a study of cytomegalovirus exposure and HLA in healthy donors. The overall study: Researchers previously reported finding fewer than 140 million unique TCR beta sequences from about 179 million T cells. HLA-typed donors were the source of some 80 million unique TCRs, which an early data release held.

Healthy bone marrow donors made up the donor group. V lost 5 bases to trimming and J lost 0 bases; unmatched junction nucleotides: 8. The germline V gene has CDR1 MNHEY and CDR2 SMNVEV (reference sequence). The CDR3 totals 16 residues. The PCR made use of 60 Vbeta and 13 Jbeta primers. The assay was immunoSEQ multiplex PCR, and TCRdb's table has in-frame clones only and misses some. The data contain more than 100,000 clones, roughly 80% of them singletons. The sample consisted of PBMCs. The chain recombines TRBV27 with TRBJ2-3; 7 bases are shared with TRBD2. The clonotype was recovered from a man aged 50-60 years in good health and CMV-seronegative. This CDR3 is CASSPPAGPSTDTQYF. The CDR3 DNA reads TGTGCCAGCAGTCCCCCAGCGGGGCCTAGCACAGATACGCAGTATTTT.